Presented here are 11 T cell receptor beta chains from one specimen sequenced in a study of cytomegalovirus exposure and HLA in healthy donors. PCR primers comprised 60 Vbeta and 13 Jbeta primers. Assay: immunoSEQ multiplex PCR; the TCRdb copy retains only in-frame clones and omits some. Of approximately 150,000 clones in the sample, about 70% were seen once. Sequencing used PBMCs. The origin of the receptors is a woman in her 40s in good health and CMV-seropositive.

The chain recombines TRBV18 with TRBJ1-5; D unclear. Trimming removed 6 bases at V and 3 bases at J, with 9 bases between. CDR1 KGHSH and CDR2 LQKENI come from the germline V gene. The CDR3 is 13 amino acids. The DNA of the CDR3 is TGTGCCAGCTCCCCTACAGTCAATCAGCCCCAGCATTTT. Translating it yields CASSPTVNQPQHF.

In this sample, this clone turned up once. The V and J genes are TRBV6-5 and TRBJ2-7; 9 positions match TRBD1. Germline values: CDR1 MNHEY, CDR2 SVGAGI. This CDR3 is built from 14 residues. J gave up 3 bases and V 11 bases, and 11 bases lay outside the gene matches. CDR3: CASTTRTGDYEQYF. CDR3 in DNA: TGTGCCTCCACCACCAGGACAGGGGACTACGAGCAGTACTTC.

V usage is TRBV7-3 and J usage is TRBJ2-5, with 8 bases lining up with TRBD1. The DNA end is more similar to TRBJ2-7, so the J call may be wrong. Germline values: CDR1 SGHTA, CDR2 FQGTGA. This CDR3 has 14 amino acids. The CDR3 coding sequence is TGTGCCAGCAGCTTGGGGACAGGCCCCTACGAGCAGTACTTC. It codes for CASSLGTGPYEQYF.

The chain joins TRBV7-2 to TRBJ1-1, with TRBD1 as a possible D gene (5 bases). Germline V gene lookup returns CDR1 SGHTA and CDR2 FQGNSA. The CDR3 is 14 residues long. Trimming removed 1 base at V and 7 bases at J, with 13 bases between. CDR3 region: CASSLEQGLGEAFF. The CDR3 DNA is TGTGCCAGCAGCTTAGAGCAGGGATTAGGTGAAGCTTTCTTT.

The chain is built from TRBV7-9 and TRBJ1-2, with D perhaps TRBD1 (6 bases). The germline V gene encodes CDR1 SEHNR and CDR2 FQNEAQ (reference sequence). The CDR3 runs 19 residues. Trimming pared 1 base from V and 4 bases from J, leaving 25 bases between. The DNA of the CDR3 is TGTGCCAGCAGCTTAGTTCAGGCGTACCGACAGGCCGACGGCTATGGCTACACCTTC. Protein product: CASSLVQAYRQADGYGYTF. Variable domain in full (rest from reference TRBV7-9 and TRBJ1-2): DTGVSQNPRHKITKRGQNVTFRCDPISEHNRLYWYRQTLGQGPEFLTYFQNEAQLEKSRLLSDRFSAERPKGSFSTLEIQRTEQGDSAMYLCASSLVQAYRQADGYGYTFGSGTRLTVV.

The V gene is TRBV5-4, the J gene TRBJ2-5, with 9 bases matching TRBD1. The germline V gene encodes CDR1 SGHNT and CDR2 YYREEE (reference sequence). V trimming: 2 bases; J trimming: 7 bases; junction bases outside the gene matches: 3. The CDR3 runs 13 residues. The CDR3 is CASSFDRGGTQYF. CDR3 nucleotides: TGTGCCAGCAGCTTTGACAGGGGGGGGACCCAGTACTTC.

This chain connects TRBV6-4 to TRBJ1-5; 8 nucleotides align to TRBD1. Trimming cost V 5 bases and J 0 bases; bases outside gene matches: 12. This CDR3 has 18 residues. From germline, CDR1 is MRHNA and CDR2 SNTAGT. The CDR3 loop reads CASSLPRQGTYSNQPQHF. The DNA for the CDR3 is TGTGCCAGCAGTCTCCCGAGACAGGGGACTTATAGCAATCAGCCCCAGCATTTT.

This sequence joins TRBV5-4 and TRBJ2-3; 14 positions agree with TRBD2. CDR3 size: 17 residues. J lost 4 bases, V lost 3 bases, and 7 bases had no gene match. Germline V gene sequence: CDR1 SGHNT, CDR2 YYREEE (reference sequence). Here the CDR3 reads CASSSRLAGGLADTQYF. The CDR3 DNA sequence: TGTGCCAGCAGCTCCAGACTAGCGGGAGGGTTGGCAGATACGCAGTATTTT.

V is TRBV2 and J is TRBJ1-3; 8 bases align to TRBD1. Germline CDR1 is SNHLY and CDR2 is FYNNEI. Trimming took 2 bases from V and 4 from J; bases not matched to a gene: 7. The CDR3 loop spans 16 amino acids. The CDR3: CASSEIQGARGNTIYF. As DNA, the CDR3 is TGTGCCAGCAGTGAAATCCAGGGGGCGAGGGGAAACACCATATATTTT. Full variable domain (missing parts from reference TRBV2 and TRBJ1-3): EPEVTQTPSHQVTQMGQEVILRCVPISNHLYFYWYRQILGQKVEFLVSFYNNEISEKSEIFDDQFSVERPDGSNFTLKIRSTKLEDSAMYFCASSEIQGARGNTIYFGEGSWLTVV.

The CDR3 loop is CASSPYSAPNQPQHF. In DNA, the CDR3 is TGTGCCAGCTCACCATACTCAGCGCCCAATCAGCCCCAGCATTTT. V is TRBV18 and J is TRBJ1-5, with unresolved D. There are 15 residues in the CDR3. Looked up from germline, CDR1 is KGHSH and CDR2 is LQKENI. Trimming stripped 2 bases from V and 3 bases from J, with 11 bases between.

This chain joins TRBV29-1 and TRBJ1-2; D not resolved. Germline V gives CDR1 SQVTM, CDR2 ANQGSEA. The CDR3 runs to 11 residues. V dropped 4 bases and J dropped 1 base, with 4 bases sitting between them. The chain's CDR3 is CSVALNYGYTF. The DNA for the CDR3 is TGCAGCGTTGCACTTAACTATGGCTACACCTTC.